The 17 T cell receptor beta chains below all came from one sample that was sequenced in a study of cytomegalovirus exposure and HLA in healthy donors. This table comes from immunoSEQ multiplex PCR, and its TCRdb copy is limited to in-frame clones, with some not included. The sample lists fewer than 150,000 clones; 88% were seen once. Sample: PBMCs. The receptors were gathered from a man aged 18 to 30 in good health and CMV-seronegative.

The V and J genes are TRBV18 and TRBJ2-7; no clear D gene. The CDR3 runs to 15 residues. Germline CDR1 and CDR2: KGHSH and LQKENI. V gave up 3 bases and J gave up 0 bases, with 12 bases separating them. DNA for the CDR3: TGTGCCAGCTCACCTAAGACAATTCCCTCCTACGAGCAGTACTTC. Protein: CASSPKTIPSYEQYF.

The V and J genes are TRBV27 and TRBJ2-7, with a tentative D call TRBD1 (5 bases). The CDR3 is 14 amino acids. V lost 2 bases to trimming and J lost 5 bases, with 13 bases between them. In germline, CDR1 is MNHEY, CDR2 SMNVEV (reference sequence). CDR3 coding DNA: TGTGCCAGCAGTTTAGGGGCAGGATTGGACGAGCAGTACTTC. As protein: CASSLGAGLDEQYF.

This clone was counted a single time. This chain connects TRBV19 to TRBJ2-3; TRBD2 matches at 13 bases. With 5 bases clipped from V and 1 base from J, the junction kept 9 bases outside the gene matches. This CDR3 has 18 residues. Germline V gives CDR1 LNHDA, CDR2 SQIVND (reference sequence). CDR3 in DNA: TGTGCCAGTAGTTTTCGACTAGCGGGGGGCGTCGGCACAGATACGCAGTATTTT. Encoded protein: CASSFRLAGGVGTDTQYF.

The gene calls are TRBV5-6 and TRBJ2-7, with 7 bases identical to TRBD1. After removal of 5 bases from V and 3 bases from J, the junction contained 8 bases not matched to a gene. The CDR3 sequence is 14 residues long. Germline V CDR1 and CDR2: SGHDT, YYEEEE. For the CDR3, the DNA is TGTGCCAGCAGATCTGCAGGGGGAGACTACGAGCAGTACTTC. Translation: CASRSAGGDYEQYF.

The chain recombines TRBV28 with TRBJ2-7; 7 bases are a match to TRBD1. Germline V gives CDR1 MDHEN, CDR2 SYDVKM. This CDR3 has 15 amino acids. With 2 bases clipped from V and 2 bases from J, the junction kept 6 bases outside the gene matches. The CDR3 protein is CASSLVTGFAYEQYF. Here the CDR3 DNA reads TGTGCCAGCAGTTTAGTGACAGGGTTTGCCTACGAGCAGTACTTC.

The rearrangement joins TRBV7-9 to TRBJ1-2; TRBD1 might be the D (6 bases). The CDR3 length is 13 residues. V was clipped by 5 bases and J by 4 bases, with 11 bases between them. CDR1 SEHNR and CDR2 FQNEAQ come from the germline V gene (reference sequence). The CDR3 region has the DNA TGTGCCAGCAGCCCACAGGGCGGCTATGGCTACACCTTC. This translates into CASSPQGGYGYTF.

The rearrangement uses TRBV6-5 and TRBJ1-1; no firm D call. There are 14 residues in the CDR3. V was shortened by 5 bases and J by 0 bases, with 10 bases between the two germline ends. Germline V gives CDR1 MNHEY, CDR2 SVGAGI. The CDR3 DNA reads TGTGCCAGCAGTCAGGCGTCTTTGAACACTGAAGCTTTCTTT. Amino acid sequence: CASSQASLNTEAFF.

The chain employs TRBV10-3 and TRBJ1-5, with 7 bases matching TRBD1. This CDR3 is built from 15 residues. Germline loops: CDR1 ENHRY, CDR2 SYGVKD. V lost 10 bases and J lost 5; bases outside the gene matches: 14. This chain's CDR3 is CATRGDRADDQPQHF. DNA of the CDR3: TGTGCCACCAGGGGAGACAGGGCAGATGATCAGCCCCAGCATTTT.

CDR3 sequence (DNA): TGTGCCAGCAGTTACGAGGGTCTAACAAAGAATGAGCAGTTCTTC. This translates into CASSYEGLTKNEQFF. This chain uses TRBV6-6 with TRBJ2-1, with D possibly matching TRBD2 (5 bases). The CDR3 is made up of 15 amino acids. V gave up 2 bases and J gave up 7 bases, with 15 bases separating them. Germline CDR1 MNHNY, CDR2 SVGAGI (reference sequence).

The chain uses TRBV19 and TRBJ2-1, with D maybe TRBD2 (6 bases). CDR3 length: 17 residues. Per germline, CDR1 LNHDA and CDR2 SQIVND (reference sequence). Trimming pared 7 bases from V and 0 bases from J, leaving 19 bases between. DNA of the CDR3: TGTGCCAGTACCCCACGCGAAGGACTAAGCTCCTACAATGAGCAGTTCTTC. It codes for CASTPREGLSSYNEQFF.

The rearrangement uses TRBV27 and TRBJ1-2, with a weak D call TRBD1 (6 bases). Germline-derived CDR1 and CDR2 are MNHEY and SMNVEV (reference sequence). V was clipped by 5 bases and J by 3 bases, with 22 bases between them. This CDR3 region has 17 residues. The CDR3 region is CASSHYIQGDEDYGYTF. As DNA, the CDR3 is TGTGCCAGCAGTCACTACATACAGGGCGATGAGGACTATGGCTACACCTTC.

The chain joins TRBV7-9 to TRBJ2-7; 7 nucleotides align to TRBD2. Germline lookup yields CDR1 SEHNR and CDR2 FQNEAQ (reference sequence). The CDR3 extends over 12 amino acids. V lost 5 bases and J lost 6; bases outside the gene matches: 4. CDR3 loop: CASSPGGSEQYF. In nucleotides, the CDR3 is TGTGCCAGCAGCCCCGGGGGGAGCGAGCAGTACTTC.

This chain links TRBV14 with TRBJ2-2; D uncertain. Trimming stripped 4 bases from V and 3 bases from J, with 15 bases between. The CDR3 is made up of 16 amino acids. Germline CDR1 reads SGHDN; CDR2 reads FVKESK. CDR3 bases: TGTGCCAGCAGCCGCCCGCGGCCACCCGACACCGGGGAGCTGTTTTTT. This encodes CASSRPRPPDTGELFF.

This chain connects TRBV28 to TRBJ1-2, with D possibly being TRBD1 (6 bases). The CDR3 has 15 amino acids. CDR1 is MDHEN, CDR2 SYDVKM, per germline. V was pared by 6 bases and J by 7 bases, with 21 bases between. CDR3 DNA sequence: TGTGCCAGCAGCATGGGGCGGGGGCCGGGGTTTGGCTACACCTTC. Encoded protein: CASSMGRGPGFGYTF.

This clone was observed a few times. The genes are TRBV10-2 and TRBJ1-5; D is uncertain. The CDR3 runs 13 residues. The ends were cut back, 7 bases at V and 0 bases at J, with 7 bases in the middle. Germline CDR1 WSHSY, CDR2 SAAADI. CDR3 sequence: CASKEVSNQPQHF. The CDR3 nucleotides are TGCGCCAGCAAGGAGGTTAGCAATCAGCCCCAGCATTTT.

This chain connects TRBV11-3 to TRBJ1-4, with 11 bases lining up with TRBD1. The V segment lost 4 bases and the J segment 4 bases; nucleotides outside the gene matches: 2. CDR3 length equals 15 residues. The germline gives CDR1 SGHNT, CDR2 YENEEA. CDR3: CASSSGQGDNEKLFF. The CDR3 DNA is TGTGCCAGCAGCTCGGGACAGGGGGATAATGAAAAACTGTTTTTT. Complete variable domain (other parts from reference TRBV11-3 and TRBJ1-4): EAGVVQSPRYKIIEKKQPVAFWCNPISGHNTLYWYLQNLGQGPELLIRYENEEAVDDSQLPKDRFSAERLKGVDSTLKIQPAELGDSAVYLCASSSGQGDNEKLFFGSGTQLSVL.

This chain connects TRBV28 to TRBJ2-7; TRBD2 agrees at 8 bases. There are 17 residues in the CDR3. CDR1 and CDR2 from the germline V gene are MDHEN and SYDVKM. Trimming cost V 3 bases and J 5 bases; bases outside gene matches: 15. CDR3 in DNA: TGTGCCAGCAGTTTGGGGTTACTGGCGGGAGGTCTTCACGAGCAGTACTTC. Protein sequence: CASSLGLLAGGLHEQYF.